The next 15 T cell receptor beta chains were all read from a single sample in a study of shared clonotypes between healthy human individuals. TCRdb's table, derived via immunoSEQ multiplex PCR, lists solely in-frame clones and lacks some. The table has about 750,000 clones, over 90% seen once. Terminally differentiated effector memory CD45RA+ cells were excluded by CCR7 positive selection of CD45RO-negative cells. Sequenced input: naive CD8+ T cells sorted from blood. The receptors were gathered from a man younger than 40 in good health.

The chain links TRBV7-9 to TRBJ1-5, with TRBD1 identical over 8 bases. The CDR3 has 14 residues. The germline gives CDR1 SEHNR, CDR2 FQNEAQ (reference sequence). J lost 6 bases, V lost 6 bases, and 7 bases had no gene match. CDR3 residues: CASSPQGAGQPQHF. CDR3 nucleotide sequence: TGTGCCAGCAGTCCCCAGGGGGCGGGTCAGCCCCAGCATTTT. Full variable domain (rest looked up from reference TRBV7-9 and TRBJ1-5): DTGVSQNPRHKITKRGQNVTFRCDPISEHNRLYWYRQTLGQGPEFLTYFQNEAQLEKSRLLSDRFSAERPKGSFSTLEIQRTEQGDSAMYLCASSPQGAGQPQHFGDGTRLSIL.

The CDR3 loop is CASSHRSSGGGSYNEQFF. As DNA, the CDR3 is TGCGCCAGCAGCCACCGTAGCAGCGGGGGGGGTTCCTACAATGAGCAGTTCTTC. This chain uses TRBV4-1 with TRBJ2-1; 10 bases align to TRBD2. The CDR3 extends over 18 amino acids. Trimming removed 3 bases from V and 1 base from J; junction bases left unmatched: 9. The germline CDR1 and CDR2 sequences are MGHRA and YSYEKL.

This chain joins TRBV5-4 and TRBJ2-1; D perhaps matches TRBD1 (5 bases). The CDR3 runs to 14 residues. Trimming pared 4 bases from V and 3 bases from J, leaving 11 bases between. CDR1 is SGHNT, CDR2 YYREEE, per germline (reference sequence). The CDR3 sequence is CASSEPTDYNEQFF. CDR3 in DNA: TGTGCCAGCAGCGAGCCGACAGACTACAATGAGCAGTTCTTC.

On this clone: The junction does not match germline at one end; this may be a read error. The rearrangement joins TRBV7-7 to TRBJ2-1; no firm D call. The V gene's germline CDR1 is SSHAT and CDR2 FNYEAQ (reference sequence). This CDR3 has 15 amino acids. The CDR3, as DNA: TGTGCTAGCAGCCAAGGACGAACGGCTGGCAATGAGCAGTTCTTC. Its translation: CASSQGRTAGNEQFF.

The J gene is TRBJ1-1, the V gene TRBV29-1; D unclear. Deletions cut 4 bases from V and 4 bases from J, with 16 bases between. Germline V CDR1 and CDR2: SQVTM, ANQGSEA. The CDR3 extends over 14 amino acids. CDR3 residues: CSVVGRRLGTEAFF. DNA for the CDR3: TGCAGCGTTGTAGGTAGGCGGCTAGGCACTGAAGCTTTCTTT. Full variable domain (missing parts from reference TRBV29-1 and TRBJ1-1): SAVISQKPSRDICQRGTSLTIQCQVDSQVTMMFWYRQQPGQSLTLIATANQGSEATYESGFVIDKFPISRPNLTFSTLTVSNMSPEDSSIYLCSVVGRRLGTEAFFGQGTRLTVV.

The chain combines TRBV5-4 with TRBJ2-7, with 8 positions matching TRBD1. Germline-derived CDR1 and CDR2 are SGHNT and YYREEE (reference sequence). The CDR3 spans 12 residues. V trimming: 7 bases; J trimming: 2 bases; junction bases outside the gene matches: 2. As DNA, the CDR3 is TGTGCCAGCGGACAGGGCCCCTACGAGCAGTACTTC. Translation gives CASGQGPYEQYF.

The rearrangement uses TRBV28 and TRBJ1-2; the D is unclear. CDR1 and CDR2 from the germline V gene are MDHEN and SYDVKM. V was clipped by 6 bases and J by 8 bases, with 13 bases between them. CDR3 length: 12 amino acids. The CDR3 sequence: CASSPGSLGYTF. The CDR3 DNA is TGTGCCAGCAGCCCAGGTTCATTGGGCTACACCTTC.

This chain links TRBV28 with TRBJ2-3; 12 positions match TRBD2. The germline gives CDR1 MDHEN, CDR2 SYDVKM. The trim removed 1 base at V and 7 bases at J, leaving 6 bases unmatched. The CDR3 has 16 amino acids. This CDR3 is CASSLYSSGRGNTQYF. As DNA, the CDR3 is TGTGCCAGCAGTTTATATTCTAGCGGGAGGGGGAATACGCAGTATTTT.

Comments on this clone: This same CDR3 is encoded by further DNA sequences in the sample. This chain joins TRBV7-9 and TRBJ1-1; D is ambiguous. Germline-derived CDR1 and CDR2 are SEHNR and FQNEAQ (reference sequence). V gave up 2 bases and J gave up 6 bases, with 4 bases separating them. CDR3 size: 11 residues. The chain's CDR3 is CASSLTPEAFF. CDR3 nucleotides: TGTGCCAGCAGCTTAACTCCTGAAGCTTTCTTT.

As for this clone: Different DNA sequences within this sample yield the same CDR3. The chain combines TRBV18 with TRBJ2-7; 9 nucleotides match TRBD1. The CDR3 runs to 13 residues. Germline V gene sequence: CDR1 KGHSH, CDR2 LQKENI. J gave up 4 bases and V 6 bases, and 4 bases lay outside the gene matches. For the CDR3, the DNA is TGTGCCAGCTCTCCGACAGGGGGATACGAGCAGTACTTC. Translating gives CASSPTGGYEQYF.

Notes on this clone: Other DNA sequences of this sample code for an identical CDR3. The rearrangement uses TRBV9 and TRBJ2-1, with a weak D call TRBD1 (5 bases). Trimming took off 0 bases at V and 0 bases at J, with 10 bases between the two ends. The CDR3 consists of 16 residues. Germline V gives CDR1 SGDLS, CDR2 YYNGEE. DNA of the CDR3: TGTGCCAGCAGCGTAGGGGGCCTGAGCTCCTACAATGAGCAGTTCTTC. This encodes CASSVGGLSSYNEQFF.

The chain couples TRBV6-4 to TRBJ2-1; possible D gene TRBD1, 6 bases. The CDR3 sequence is 16 residues long. The germline V gene has CDR1 MRHNA and CDR2 SNTAGT. The V and J ends lost 4 bases and 7 bases respectively, with 20 bases between them. In DNA form, the CDR3 reads TGTGCCAGCAGTGCCGTCTTTGGGGGCAGGTTAAATGAGCAGTTCTTC. It codes for CASSAVFGGRLNEQFF.

This clone appeared once. V is TRBV4-1 and J is TRBJ2-7; tentatively, D is TRBD1 (7 bases). The CDR3 is 14 amino acids. The V end was cut by 4 bases, the J end by 5 bases, with 15 bases between. Germline-derived CDR1 and CDR2 are MGHRA and YSYEKL. As DNA, the CDR3 is TGCGCCAGCAGCCGCGGGACAGCGCAGGACGAGCAGTACTTC. It specifies CASSRGTAQDEQYF.

The chain uses TRBV6-1 and TRBJ2-7; D not certain. Between the trimmed V and J ends, which lost 1 base and 3 bases, there was a span of 13 bases. Germline CDR1 is MNHNS and CDR2 is SASEGT. The CDR3 extends over 15 amino acids. The CDR3 loop is CASSEGNPAIYEQYF. DNA of the CDR3: TGTGCCAGCAGTGAAGGGAACCCGGCCATCTACGAGCAGTACTTC.

V is TRBV4-1 and J is TRBJ1-2, with TRBD1 as a possible D gene (5 bases). Deletions cut 1 base from V and 4 bases from J, with 16 bases between. From germline, CDR1 is MGHRA and CDR2 YSYEKL. The CDR3 is 16 amino acids. The CDR3 region has the DNA TGCGCCAGCAGCCAAGGGGACGGCCCCCCTTTCTATGGCTACACCTTC. This codes for CASSQGDGPPFYGYTF.